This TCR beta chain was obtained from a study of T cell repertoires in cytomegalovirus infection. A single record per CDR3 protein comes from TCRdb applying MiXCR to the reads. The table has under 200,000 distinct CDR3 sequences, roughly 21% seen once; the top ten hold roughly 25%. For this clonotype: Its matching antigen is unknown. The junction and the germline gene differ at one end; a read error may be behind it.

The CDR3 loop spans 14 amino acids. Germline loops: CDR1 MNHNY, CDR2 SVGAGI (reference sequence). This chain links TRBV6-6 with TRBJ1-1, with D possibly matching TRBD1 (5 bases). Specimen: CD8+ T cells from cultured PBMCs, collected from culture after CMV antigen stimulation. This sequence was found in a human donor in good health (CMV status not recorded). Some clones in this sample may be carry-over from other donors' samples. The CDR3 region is CANSLDWKGAEAFF. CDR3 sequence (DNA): TGTGCCAACAGTCTGGACTGGAAAGGGGCTGAGGCTTTCTTT.